One sample yielded the 8 T cell receptor beta chains listed below, sequenced in a study of human T cells and chemical hapten exposure. Time point reported: patch test 1, 2 weeks after DPC sensitization. Indicated treatment: therapeutic diphenylcyclopropenone sensitization with weekly scalp DPC. MiXCR was run by TCRdb on the RACE reads, yielding one entry per CDR3 protein. The sample holds around 100,000 distinct CDR3 sequences, approximately 11% seen once. The sequencing here drew on whole blood, taken in connection with sensitization to the hapten diphenylcyclopropenone (DPC). Receptors were obtained from a woman aged 40 to 50 with alopecia areata. Some clones in this sample may be carry-over from other donors' samples.

This clonotype was counted a few times. This chain connects TRBV6-5 to TRBJ1-2; unclear D gene. The V gene's germline CDR1 is MNHEY and CDR2 SVGAGI. Trimming removed 5 bases at V and 5 bases at J, with 9 bases between. The length of the CDR3 is 12 residues. CDR3 DNA sequence: TGTGCCAGCAGTCAATCTGGATATGGCTACACCTTC. Translating it yields CASSQSGYGYTF.

Remarks on this clonotype: It may be a read error: a sequence one base away is much more abundant. The V gene is TRBV18, the J gene TRBJ1-6, with 7 nucleotides matching TRBD1. With 8 bases clipped from V and 7 bases from J, the junction kept 11 bases outside the gene matches. This CDR3 has 15 residues. CDR1 is KGHSH, CDR2 LQKENI, per germline. CDR3 sequence reads: CASPEGQLENSPLHF. Written as DNA, the CDR3 is TGTGCCAGCCCAGAGGGACAGCTGGAGAATTCACCCCTCCACTTT.

The V gene is TRBV6-6, the J gene TRBJ2-3; 8 nucleotides agree with TRBD2. CDR1 is MNHNY, CDR2 SVGAGI, per germline (reference sequence). Trimming removed 4 bases from V and 0 bases from J; junction bases left unmatched: 12. This CDR3 spans 18 amino acids. DNA for the CDR3: TGTGCCAGCAGTTCGGGGGGGTCCCGACCCGAGAGCACAGATACGCAGTATTTT. This gives the protein CASSSGGSRPESTDTQYF.

This clonotype was counted between two and nine times. J is TRBJ1-1 and V is TRBV29-1; D not resolved. The CDR3 covers 11 residues. The V end lost 7 bases, the J end lost 0 bases, and 6 bases lay between the germline ends. Germline CDR1 SQVTM, CDR2 ANQGSEA. The CDR3 nucleotides are TGCAGCGCTTCTTTGAACACTGAAGCTTTCTTT. Translating gives CSASLNTEAFF.

This clonotype was observed many times. The rearrangement uses TRBV29-1 and TRBJ2-7, with TRBD1 matching 7 bases. V lost 4 bases, J lost 4 bases, and 13 bases stayed unmatched. Germline-derived CDR1 and CDR2 are SQVTM and ANQGSEA. There are 15 residues in the CDR3. CDR3 in amino acids: CSVAFTGDSSYEQYF. DNA for the CDR3: TGCAGCGTTGCCTTCACAGGGGACAGTTCTTACGAGCAGTACTTC.

The sample holds many counts of this clonotype. This chain uses TRBV25-1 with TRBJ1-2; 12 bases align to TRBD1. From germline, CDR1 is MGHDK and CDR2 SYGVNS. The J segment lost 5 bases and the V segment lost 8 bases, leaving 9 bases of the junction unmatched. This CDR3 region has 15 residues. CDR3 amino acids: CASARPGQGAYGYTF. DNA of the CDR3: TGTGCCAGCGCAAGACCGGGACAGGGGGCGTATGGCTACACCTTC.

This clonotype occurred many times. This sequence joins TRBV28 and TRBJ2-4, with 7 positions matching TRBD1. The V gene end was trimmed by 5 bases and the J gene end by 10 bases; junction bases not matched to a gene: 11. This CDR3 comprises 14 residues. Germline V lookup: CDR1 MDHEN, CDR2 SYDVKM. In nucleotides, the CDR3 is TGTGCCAGCAGTCCGGGGACAGCTCGTTCAATTCAGTACTTC. Translating it yields CASSPGTARSIQYF. Full variable domain (outside the CDR3, taken from reference TRBV28 and TRBJ2-4): DVKVTQSSRYLVKRTGEKVFLECVQDMDHENMFWYRQDPGLGLRLIYFSYDVKMKEKGDIPEGYSVSREKKERFSLILESASTNQTSMYLCASSPGTARSIQYFGAGTRLSVL.

This clonotype was seen repeatedly, ten times or more. The rearrangement joins TRBV27 to TRBJ2-1, with D perhaps TRBD1 or TRBD2 (6 bases each). Deletions cut 2 bases from V and 9 bases from J, with 11 bases between. The CDR3 covers 13 residues. Germline CDR1 and CDR2: MNHEY and SMNVEV (reference sequence). The CDR3: CASSLQGRGEQFF. DNA of the CDR3: TGTGCCAGCAGTTTACAGGGGCGGGGTGAGCAGTTCTTC.